These 32 T cell receptor beta chains came from one sample sequenced in a study of radiotherapy plus CTLA-4 blockade in lung cancer. Sequenced by immunoSEQ multiplex PCR; TCRdb stores in-frame clones only, minus some. The table has over 80,000 clones, about 87% seen once. The source material was peripheral blood, sampled from a patient treated with radiotherapy plus ipilimumab. Receptors were obtained from a human donor with non-small cell lung cancer that progressed on radiotherapy plus ipilimumab.

This rearrangement joins TRBV11-3 to TRBJ1-2; unclear D gene. The CDR3 covers 12 residues. Per germline, CDR1 SGHNT and CDR2 YENEEA. Trimming stripped 6 bases from V and 2 bases from J, with 7 bases between. The CDR3 DNA sequence: TGTGCCAGCAGGGGCAGCAACTATGGCTACACCTTC. As protein: CASRGSNYGYTF.

The CDR3, as DNA: TGTGCCAGCAGCCCACCGACTAGCGGGAGATCCCACGAGCAGTACTTC. This sequence encodes CASSPPTSGRSHEQYF. The V gene is TRBV7-2, the J gene TRBJ2-5, with 12 bases identical to TRBD2. The DNA end is a closer match to TRBJ2-7, so the J assignment may be wrong. Germline V gene sequence: CDR1 SGHTA, CDR2 FQGNSA. There are 16 residues in the CDR3.

The rearrangement uses TRBV5-8 and TRBJ1-5; D is ambiguous. In germline, CDR1 is SGHTS, CDR2 YDEGEE. Between the trimmed V and J ends, which lost 2 bases and 1 base, there was a span of 10 bases. The CDR3 has 15 residues. The CDR3 loop is CASSFWGISNQPQHF. As DNA, the CDR3 is TGTGCCAGCAGCTTCTGGGGTATAAGCAATCAGCCCCAGCATTTT.

The V and J genes are TRBV9 and TRBJ2-7, with D tentatively TRBD2 (5 bases). This CDR3 has 15 residues. Looked up from germline, CDR1 is SGDLS and CDR2 is YYNGEE. Trimming cost V 0 bases and J 2 bases, with 12 bases left between them. CDR3 residues: CASSVAALATYEQYF. CDR3 nucleotides: TGTGCCAGCAGCGTAGCAGCCCTAGCAACCTACGAGCAGTACTTC.

This chain uses TRBV5-6 with TRBJ1-5; 7 bases agree with TRBD1. The CDR3 has 15 residues. With V trimmed by 4 bases and J by 6 bases, 10 bases remained unmatched. CDR1 and CDR2 from the germline V gene are SGHDT and YYEEEE. The CDR3: CASSPGGRGFQPQHF. The CDR3 DNA follows: TGTGCCAGCAGCCCTGGGGGCAGGGGGTTTCAGCCCCAGCATTTT.

The V gene is TRBV25-1, the J gene TRBJ2-1; D uncertain. Germline V gene data show CDR1 as MGHDK and CDR2 as SYGVNS. The CDR3 length is 12 residues. Trimming pared 7 bases from V and 9 bases from J, leaving 13 bases between. CDR3 residues: CASTPGGSEQFF. DNA of the CDR3: TGTGCCAGCACCCCCGGTGGTAGTGAGCAGTTCTTC. The whole variable domain, filled in from reference TRBV25-1 and TRBJ2-1, reads EADIYQTPRYLVIGTGKKITLECSQTMGHDKMYWYQQDPGMELHLIHYSYGVNSTEKGDLSSESTVSRIRTEHFPLTLESARPSHTSQYLCASTPGGSEQFFGPGTRLTVL.

The CDR3 bases are TGTGCCAGCAGTGAAGCGCGCGAAGGGACAGACACCTTC. Translation: CASSEAREGTDTF. This chain connects TRBV2 to TRBJ1-2; 7 bases map to TRBD1. The trim removed 0 bases at V and 12 bases at J, leaving 7 bases unmatched. CDR3 length: 13 amino acids. From germline, CDR1 is SNHLY and CDR2 FYNNEI.

The V call is TRBV5-1, the J call TRBJ2-2, with D maybe TRBD1 (7 bases). The CDR3 spans 15 residues. Germline CDR1 SGHRS, CDR2 YFSETQ. The V end was cut by 0 bases, the J end by 3 bases, with 9 bases between. The CDR3 sequence is CASSLARGDTGELFF. CDR3 nucleotides: TGCGCCAGCAGCTTGGCCAGGGGGGACACCGGGGAGCTGTTTTTT.

This chain uses TRBV25-1 with TRBJ2-7, with D tentatively TRBD1 (6 bases). The CDR3 runs 14 residues. V lost 4 bases and J 5 bases, leaving 15 bases between the germline ends. The germline V gene encodes CDR1 MGHDK and CDR2 SYGVNS. Here the CDR3 reads CASSVLGTTNEQYF. The CDR3 DNA reads TGTGCCAGCAGTGTGCTCGGGACAACCAACGAGCAGTACTTC.

The chain links TRBV23-1 to TRBJ2-3; D may be TRBD2 (5 bases). TRBV23-1 is classed as an ORF, of uncertain function. V was clipped by 0 bases and J by 5 bases, with 18 bases between them. The CDR3 extends over 17 amino acids. This CDR3 reads CASSQSKDGRGEDTQYF. CDR3 in DNA: TGCGCCAGCAGTCAATCTAAGGATGGGAGAGGTGAAGATACGCAGTATTTT.

The chain recombines TRBV7-8 with TRBJ1-1; D ambiguous. V lost 4 bases and J lost 4, with 7 bases in between. This CDR3 is 12 amino acids long. In germline, CDR1 is SGHVS, CDR2 FQNEAQ. The CDR3 bases are TGTGCCAGCAGCTCTACGGGCACTGAAGCTTTCTTT. Translated, it gives CASSSTGTEAFF.

CDR3 residues: CASRLSGQGAREQFF. In DNA form, the CDR3 reads TGTGCCAGTCGTTTATCGGGACAGGGGGCGAGGGAGCAGTTCTTC. The chain employs TRBV19 and TRBJ2-1; 12 nucleotides align to TRBD1. The CDR3 contains 15 residues. The V and J ends lost 8 bases and 10 bases, in that order; junction bases with no gene match: 12. Looked up from germline, CDR1 is LNHDA and CDR2 is SQIVND (reference sequence).

This chain connects TRBV4-3 to TRBJ1-2; D gene uncertain. This CDR3 spans 13 amino acids. V lost 1 base to trimming and J lost 7 bases, with 10 bases between them. Germline V gives CDR1 LGHNA, CDR2 YSLEER. The CDR3 is CASSQVGIGGYTF. The DNA for the CDR3 is TGCGCCAGCAGCCAAGTGGGAATCGGTGGCTACACCTTC.

V usage is TRBV28 and J usage is TRBJ1-1; 8 bases line up with TRBD1. J gave up 0 bases and V 5 bases, and 8 bases lay outside the gene matches. Germline loops: CDR1 MDHEN, CDR2 SYDVKM. The CDR3 totals 16 residues. In nucleotides, the CDR3 is TGTGCCAGCAGTCCCCCGACAGGGGTAATGAACACTGAAGCTTTCTTT. Translating gives CASSPPTGVMNTEAFF.

V and J are TRBV5-1 and TRBJ1-6; no clear D. This CDR3 has 12 amino acids. Trimming shortened V by 0 bases and J by 9 bases, and 4 bases separated the two germline ends. Germline CDR1 is SGHRS and CDR2 is YFSETQ. The CDR3 DNA is TGCGCCAGCAGCTTGGGAGTTTCACCCCTCCACTTT. Its protein is CASSLGVSPLHF.

This chain joins TRBV5-1 and TRBJ2-5; D gene unclear. Germline V gene lookup returns CDR1 SGHRS and CDR2 YFSETQ. The CDR3 is 14 amino acids. Trimming took 0 bases from V and 5 from J, leaving 11 bases between them. CDR3 amino acids: CASSLVDLGETQYF. DNA of the CDR3: TGCGCCAGCAGCTTGGTTGACTTGGGGGAGACCCAGTACTTC.

This clone was seen only a few times. The rearrangement uses TRBV19 and TRBJ2-1; D could derive from TRBD1 or TRBD2 (5 bases each). The CDR3 has 15 residues. V lost 7 bases, J lost 5 bases, and 18 bases lay in between. CDR1 LNHDA and CDR2 SQIVND come from the germline V gene (reference sequence). As DNA, the CDR3 is TGTGCCAGTACCCGAGGGGACGGTCGGCACAATGAGCAGTTCTTC. It yields the protein CASTRGDGRHNEQFF.

The chain employs TRBV5-4 and TRBJ2-3; D call uncertain. Germline-derived CDR1 and CDR2 are SGHNT and YYREEE (reference sequence). The ends were cut back, 0 bases at V and 4 bases at J, with 0 bases in the middle. The CDR3 spans 11 residues. The CDR3 spells CASSLADTQYF. CDR3 sequence (DNA): TGTGCCAGCAGCTTGGCAGATACGCAGTATTTT.

The J gene is TRBJ2-1, the V gene TRBV10-3; D is tentatively TRBD1 or TRBD2 (5 bases each). V lost 0 bases and J 13 bases, leaving 16 bases between the germline ends. Per germline, CDR1 ENHRY and CDR2 SYGVKD. CDR3 length equals 14 residues. In DNA form, the CDR3 reads TGTGCCATCAGTGAGTCTTCCAGGGAGAACGGACAGTTCTTC. It codes for CAISESSRENGQFF.

The chain recombines TRBV5-1 with TRBJ1-1; unclear D gene. Per the germline V gene, CDR1 is SGHRS and CDR2 is YFSETQ. The CDR3 loop spans 13 amino acids. Trimming cost V 0 bases and J 2 bases, with 5 bases left between them. Written as DNA, the CDR3 is TGCGCCAGCAGCTTGGGGGAAAACACTGAAGCTTTCTTT. It specifies CASSLGENTEAFF.

The chain recombines TRBV19 with TRBJ2-4; 10 nucleotides match TRBD1. Trimming removed 5 bases from V and 0 bases from J; junction bases left unmatched: 13. The CDR3 contains 19 residues. Germline V CDR1 and CDR2: LNHDA, SQIVND (reference sequence). The CDR3 spells CASSVLRDRGPLAKNIQYF. The CDR3, as DNA: TGTGCCAGTAGTGTATTGCGGGACAGGGGACCACTAGCCAAAAACATTCAGTACTTC.

The rearrangement links TRBV4-3 to TRBJ2-6; D not resolved. The CDR3 extends over 16 amino acids. V lost 1 base and J 0 bases, leaving 7 bases between the germline ends. Germline CDR1 reads LGHNA; CDR2 reads YSLEER. The CDR3 spells CASSQGHYSGANVLTF. DNA for the CDR3: TGCGCCAGCAGCCAAGGACACTACTCTGGGGCCAACGTCCTGACTTTC.

This sequence joins TRBV5-1 and TRBJ1-2, with D tentatively TRBD1 (5 bases). Germline CDR1 SGHRS, CDR2 YFSETQ. There are 14 residues in the CDR3. Trimming stripped 4 bases from V and 8 bases from J, with 18 bases between. The CDR3 DNA reads TGCGCCAGCAGCCCGGGGACGGCCAAAGGGGGCTACACCTTC. Translation: CASSPGTAKGGYTF.

V is TRBV7-9 and J is TRBJ1-2; maybe TRBD1 (6 bases). V was clipped by 3 bases and J by 5 bases, with 13 bases between them. Germline V CDR1 and CDR2: SEHNR, FQNEAQ (reference sequence). The CDR3 length is 14 residues. CDR3 sequence (DNA): TGTGCCAGCAGCTTGCAGGGGAGGGGGTATGGCTACACCTTC. It yields the protein CASSLQGRGYGYTF.

This sequence joins TRBV20-1 and TRBJ2-7; D is perhaps TRBD1 (6 bases). Germline CDR1 is DFQATT and CDR2 is SNEGSKA (reference sequence). This CDR3 has 11 residues. V was shortened by 6 bases and J by 9 bases, with 15 bases between the two germline ends. The CDR3 DNA follows: TGCAGTGCCCAAGGACAGCTCGCGCAGTACTTC. Translating it yields CSAQGQLAQYF.

This clone was recorded a few times. The chain uses TRBV7-2 and TRBJ1-5; 7 bases align to TRBD1. The CDR3 length is 15 residues. Germline values: CDR1 SGHTA, CDR2 FQGNSA. With V trimmed by 3 bases and J by 6 bases, 8 bases remained unmatched. The CDR3 reads CASSLTGMARQPQHF. The CDR3 DNA is TGTGCCAGCAGCTTGACAGGGATGGCCCGTCAGCCCCAGCATTTT. Full variable domain (remainder filled in from reference TRBV7-2 and TRBJ1-5): GAGVSQSPSNKVTEKGKDVELRCDPISGHTALYWYRQSLGQGLEFLIYFQGNSAPDKSGLPSDRFSAERTGGSVSTLTIQRTQQEDSAVYLCASSLTGMARQPQHFGDGTRLSIL.

This clone was counted a few times. The chain carries TRBV9 and TRBJ1-6; TRBD1 matches at 11 bases. With V trimmed by 4 bases and J by 14 bases, 8 bases remained unmatched. Per the germline V gene, CDR1 is SGDLS and CDR2 is YYNGEE. This CDR3 is 14 amino acids long. This chain's CDR3 is CASSPRGQGEALHF. CDR3 sequence (DNA): TGTGCCAGCAGCCCTCGGGGACAGGGGGAGGCCCTCCACTTT.

V and J are TRBV4-3 and TRBJ1-3, with a possible D match to TRBD1 (5 bases). V was shortened by 0 bases and J by 0 bases, with 9 bases between the two germline ends. Germline CDR1 and CDR2: LGHNA and YSLEER. The CDR3 has 16 amino acids. The CDR3 DNA reads as TGCGCCAGCAGCCAAGAACGGGGCCCCTCTGGAAACACCATATATTTT. Translated, it gives CASSQERGPSGNTIYF.

V and J are TRBV7-9 and TRBJ2-1; the D is unclear. This CDR3 spans 11 amino acids. The V and J ends lost 1 base and 7 bases respectively, with 2 bases between them. Germline V CDR1 and CDR2: SEHNR, FQNEAQ (reference sequence). The CDR3 protein is CASSLGNEQFF. The CDR3 DNA reads TGTGCCAGCAGCTTAGGGAATGAGCAGTTCTTC.

The gene calls are TRBV7-3 and TRBJ2-1; 14 bases are shared with TRBD2. V shed 4 bases, J shed 9 bases, and the junction held 5 bases outside the gene matches. The CDR3 is made up of 15 amino acids. Looked up from germline, CDR1 is SGHTA and CDR2 is FQGTGA. This CDR3 is CASSSGLAGGSEQFF. In nucleotides, the CDR3 is TGTGCCAGCAGCTCAGGACTAGCGGGAGGATCTGAGCAGTTCTTC.

This chain connects TRBV6-5 to TRBJ2-7; D call uncertain. Germline CDR1 reads MNHEY; CDR2 reads SVGAGI. This CDR3 is built from 16 residues. V was shortened by 0 bases and J by 2 bases, with 14 bases between the two germline ends. The CDR3 DNA is TGTGCCAGCAGTTACTCGATCCGTGGCGGTCCCTACGAGCAGTACTTC. It yields the protein CASSYSIRGGPYEQYF.

The chain employs TRBV2 and TRBJ1-2, with a tentative D call TRBD1 (5 bases). The CDR3 has 13 residues. Germline V lookup: CDR1 SNHLY, CDR2 FYNNEI. Between the trimmed V and J ends, which lost 6 bases and 5 bases, there was a span of 13 bases. CDR3 DNA sequence: TGTGCCAGCAGGTTCCGGGGCCCGTATGGCTACACCTTC. Encoded protein: CASRFRGPYGYTF.